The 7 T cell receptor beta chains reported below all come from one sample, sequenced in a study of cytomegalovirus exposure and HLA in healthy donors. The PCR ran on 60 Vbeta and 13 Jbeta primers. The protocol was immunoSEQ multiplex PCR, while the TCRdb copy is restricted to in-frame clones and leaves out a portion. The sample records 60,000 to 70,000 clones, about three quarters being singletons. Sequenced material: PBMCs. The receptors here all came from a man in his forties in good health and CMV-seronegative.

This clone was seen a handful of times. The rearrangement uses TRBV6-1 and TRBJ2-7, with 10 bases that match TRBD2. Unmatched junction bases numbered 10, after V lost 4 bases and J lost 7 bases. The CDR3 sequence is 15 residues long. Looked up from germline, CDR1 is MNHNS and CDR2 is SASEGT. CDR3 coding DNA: TGTGCCAGCAGTGTTCCCAGCGGGGGGGCGGGAGAGCAGTACTTC. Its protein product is CASSVPSGGAGEQYF.

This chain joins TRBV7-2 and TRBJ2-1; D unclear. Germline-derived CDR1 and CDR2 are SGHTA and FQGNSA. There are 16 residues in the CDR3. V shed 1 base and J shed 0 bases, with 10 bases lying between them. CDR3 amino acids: CASSLVSTHSYNEQFF. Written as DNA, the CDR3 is TGTGCCAGCAGCTTAGTGTCTACTCACTCCTACAATGAGCAGTTCTTC.

CDR3 nucleotide sequence: TGTGCCAGCAGCTTCCGGACTAGCGGGCCCAAAGAGACCCAGTACTTC. This gives the protein CASSFRTSGPKETQYF. This rearrangement joins TRBV11-2 to TRBJ2-5, with 11 bases aligning to TRBD2. CDR1 is SGHAT, CDR2 FQNNGV, per germline. The CDR3 loop spans 16 amino acids. The V segment lost 3 bases and the J segment 3 bases; nucleotides outside the gene matches: 6.

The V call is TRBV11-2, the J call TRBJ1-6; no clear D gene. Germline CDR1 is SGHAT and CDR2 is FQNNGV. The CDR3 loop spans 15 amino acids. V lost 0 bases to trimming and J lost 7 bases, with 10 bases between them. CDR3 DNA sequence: TGTGCCAGCAGCTTAGACTTCGGGTACAATTCACCCCTCCACTTT. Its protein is CASSLDFGYNSPLHF.

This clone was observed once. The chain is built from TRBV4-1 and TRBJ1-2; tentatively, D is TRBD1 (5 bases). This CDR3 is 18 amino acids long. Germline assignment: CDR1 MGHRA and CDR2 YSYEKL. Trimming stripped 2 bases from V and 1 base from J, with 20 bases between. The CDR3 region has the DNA TGCGCCAGCAGCCAATTCTCCCTCGGGGCCGGGGGTAACTATGGCTACACCTTC. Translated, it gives CASSQFSLGAGGNYGYTF.

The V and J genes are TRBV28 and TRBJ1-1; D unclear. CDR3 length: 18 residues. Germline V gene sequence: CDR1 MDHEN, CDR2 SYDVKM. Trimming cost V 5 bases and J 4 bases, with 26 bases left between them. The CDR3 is CASSARVGETSFSTEAFF. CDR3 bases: TGTGCCAGCAGTGCACGTGTGGGAGAGACTTCATTCAGCACTGAAGCTTTCTTT.

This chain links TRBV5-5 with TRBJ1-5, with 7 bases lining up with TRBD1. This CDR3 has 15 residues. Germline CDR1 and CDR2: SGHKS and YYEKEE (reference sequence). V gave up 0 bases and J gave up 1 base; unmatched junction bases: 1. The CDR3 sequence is CASSLGGGSNQPQHF. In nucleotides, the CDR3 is TGTGCCAGCAGCTTGGGAGGGGGCAGCAATCAGCCCCAGCATTTT.